This T cell receptor (beta chain) stems from a study of vaccination and CD4 T cells after COVID-19. As for the study in general: The authors used overlapping spike peptides from SARS-CoV-2, HCoV-NL63, HCoV-OC43 and HCoV-229E to stimulate cells.

As for treatment: roughly 11-day PBMC culture with coronavirus spike peptide pools or control peptides (ViraFEST assay). Antigen-specific T cells were expanded with peptide pools by ViraFEST, and TCRs were then sequenced. Patients returned positive PCR results between March and December 2020, earlier than US Alpha, Beta and Delta variants. In the case of this clonotype: As yet, its antigen is unknown.

Looked up from germline, CDR1 is DFQATT and CDR2 is SNEGSKA (reference sequence). The J segment lost 6 bases and the V segment lost 0 bases, leaving 13 bases of the junction unmatched. The CDR3 consists of 16 residues. Sequence data for DNA of cultured CD4+ T cells were generated by the Oncomine TCR Beta short-read assay. From CD4+ T cells that had been cultured, genomic DNA was extracted. TCRdb redid the calling of the PCR reads with MiXCR, one entry per CDR3 protein. The table includes around 22,000 distinct CDR3 sequences, over 25% detected once. The origin of this receptor is a human donor with COVID-19. The sequenced sample consisted of cultured CD4+ T cells from blood. The V gene is TRBV20-1, the J gene TRBJ2-7, with 8 bases lining up with TRBD1. This chain's CDR3 is CSAREFGSRGRAEQYF. For the CDR3, the DNA is TGCAGTGCTAGAGAGTTCGGTTCCAGGGGGCGGGCCGAGCAGTACTTC.